The clone carrying this T cell receptor beta chain appeared once. The germline V gene encodes CDR1 SGDLS and CDR2 YYNGEE. The CDR3 runs 15 residues. The V end was cut by 0 bases, the J end by 4 bases, with 13 bases between. This sample was included in a study of shared clonotypes between healthy human individuals. Produced via immunoSEQ multiplex PCR; TCRdb's table is partial and in-frame only. The data contain more than 2,000,000 clones, around 90% of them singletons. The receptor's source is a man aged 18 to 35 in good health. Sequencing used naive CD4+ T cells sorted from blood. As to subset: CD45RA+ positively selected. V gene TRBV9 combines with J gene TRBJ1-2; D is possibly TRBD1 (5 bases). CDR3 residues: CASSVARGSGYGYTF. The CDR3 DNA reads as TGTGCCAGCAGCGTAGCTAGGGGTAGTGGCTATGGCTACACCTTC.